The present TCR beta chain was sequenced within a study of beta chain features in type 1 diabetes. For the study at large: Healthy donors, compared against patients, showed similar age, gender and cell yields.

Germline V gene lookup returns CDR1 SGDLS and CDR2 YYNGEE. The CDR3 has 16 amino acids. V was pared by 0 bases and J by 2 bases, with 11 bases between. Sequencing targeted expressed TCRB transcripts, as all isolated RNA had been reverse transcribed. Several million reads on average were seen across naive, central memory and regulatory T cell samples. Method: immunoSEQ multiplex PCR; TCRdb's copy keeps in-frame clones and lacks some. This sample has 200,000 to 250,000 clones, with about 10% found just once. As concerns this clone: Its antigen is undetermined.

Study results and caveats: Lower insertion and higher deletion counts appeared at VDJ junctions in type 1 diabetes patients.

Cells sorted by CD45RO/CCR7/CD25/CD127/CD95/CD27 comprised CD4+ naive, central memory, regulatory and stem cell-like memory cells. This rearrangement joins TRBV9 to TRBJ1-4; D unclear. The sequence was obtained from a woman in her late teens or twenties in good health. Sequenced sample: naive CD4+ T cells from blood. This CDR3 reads CASSVGARRTNEKLFF. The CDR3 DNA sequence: TGTGCCAGCAGCGTAGGGGCCCGGAGGACTAATGAAAAACTGTTTTTT.